This T cell receptor (beta chain) came from a study of patients and donors after allogeneic stem cell transplantation. Ten or more counts support this clonotype. TCRdb reprocessed the RT-PCR reads with MiXCR, giving one entry per CDR3 protein. The sample consists of approximately 160,000 distinct CDR3 sequences, approximately 31% of them appearing once. J lost 3 bases, V lost 6 bases, and 4 bases had no gene match. The CDR3 loop spans 13 amino acids. Per germline, CDR1 SEHNR and CDR2 FQNEAQ (reference sequence). The sample was blood, either unsorted or a sorted T cell fraction (not recorded which). This sequence joins TRBV7-9 and TRBJ1-1; the match to TRBD1 covers 7 bases. The origin of this receptor is a human donor who was either an allogeneic HSCT recipient or a stem cell or donor lymphocyte infusion donor (not recorded which). It is not recorded whose cells these are; they may come from a transplant donor. The CDR3 loop reads CASRKGADTEAFF. The CDR3 coding sequence is TGTGCCAGCAGGAAGGGGGCGGACACTGAAGCTTTCTTT.